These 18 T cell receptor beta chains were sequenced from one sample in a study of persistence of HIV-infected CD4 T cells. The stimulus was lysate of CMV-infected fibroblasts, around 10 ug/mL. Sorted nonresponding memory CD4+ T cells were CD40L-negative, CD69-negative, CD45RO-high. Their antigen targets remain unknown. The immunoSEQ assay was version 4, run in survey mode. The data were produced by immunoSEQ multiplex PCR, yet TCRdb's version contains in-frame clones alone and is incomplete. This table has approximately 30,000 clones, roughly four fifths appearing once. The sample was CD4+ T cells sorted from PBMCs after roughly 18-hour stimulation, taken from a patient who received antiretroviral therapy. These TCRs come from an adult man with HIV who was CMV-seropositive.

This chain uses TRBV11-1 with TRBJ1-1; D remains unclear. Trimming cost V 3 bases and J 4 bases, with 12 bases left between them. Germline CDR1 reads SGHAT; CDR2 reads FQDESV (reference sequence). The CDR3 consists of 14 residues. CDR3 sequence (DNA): TGTGCCAGCAGCTTTGGGAGAGGTGGCACTGAAGCTTTCTTT. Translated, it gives CASSFGRGGTEAFF.

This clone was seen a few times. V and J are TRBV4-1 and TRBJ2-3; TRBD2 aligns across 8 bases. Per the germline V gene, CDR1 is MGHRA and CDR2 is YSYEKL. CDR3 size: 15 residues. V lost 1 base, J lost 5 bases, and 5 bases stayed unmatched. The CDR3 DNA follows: TGCGCCAGCAGCCAAGGCAGACTAGCGAAAGATACGCAGTATTTT. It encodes CASSQGRLAKDTQYF.

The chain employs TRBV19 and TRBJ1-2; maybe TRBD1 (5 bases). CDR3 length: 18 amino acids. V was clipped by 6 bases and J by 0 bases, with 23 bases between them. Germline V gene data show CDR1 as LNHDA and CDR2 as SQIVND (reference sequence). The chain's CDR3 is CASSIFGWGDGANYGYTF. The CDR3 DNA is TGTGCCAGTAGCATCTTCGGATGGGGGGACGGAGCTAACTATGGCTACACCTTC.

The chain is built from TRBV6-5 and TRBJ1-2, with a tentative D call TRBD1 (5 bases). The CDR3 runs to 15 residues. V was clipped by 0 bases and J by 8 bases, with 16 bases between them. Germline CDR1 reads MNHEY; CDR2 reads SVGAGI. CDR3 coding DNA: TGTGCCAGCAGTTACTCGACAGCCACTCATGGGGGCTACACCTTC. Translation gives CASSYSTATHGGYTF.

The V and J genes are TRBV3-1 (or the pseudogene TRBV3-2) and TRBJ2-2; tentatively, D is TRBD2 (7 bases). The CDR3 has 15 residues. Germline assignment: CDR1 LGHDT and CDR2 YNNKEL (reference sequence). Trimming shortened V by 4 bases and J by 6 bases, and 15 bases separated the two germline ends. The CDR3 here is CASSLHRGASGELFF. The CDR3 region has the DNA TGTGCCAGCAGCCTTCATCGGGGGGCCTCCGGGGAGCTGTTTTTT.

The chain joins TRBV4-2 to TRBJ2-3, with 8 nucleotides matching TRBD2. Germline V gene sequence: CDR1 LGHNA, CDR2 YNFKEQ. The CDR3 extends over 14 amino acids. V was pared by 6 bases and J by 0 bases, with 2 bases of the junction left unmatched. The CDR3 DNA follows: TGTGCCAGCAGGGGCGGGGGGAGCACAGATACGCAGTATTTT. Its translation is CASRGGGSTDTQYF.

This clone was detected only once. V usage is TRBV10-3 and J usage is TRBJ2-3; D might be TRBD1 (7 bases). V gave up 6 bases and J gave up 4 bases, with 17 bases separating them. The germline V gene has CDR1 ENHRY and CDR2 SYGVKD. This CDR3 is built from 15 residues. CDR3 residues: CAISRGGQGADTQYF. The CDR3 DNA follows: TGTGCCATCAGCCGAGGGGGGCAGGGGGCAGATACGCAGTATTTT.

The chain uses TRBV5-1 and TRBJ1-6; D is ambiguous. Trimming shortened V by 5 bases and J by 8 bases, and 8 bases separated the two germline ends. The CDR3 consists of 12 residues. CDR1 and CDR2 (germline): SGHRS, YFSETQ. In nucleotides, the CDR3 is TGCGCCAGCAGAGTCGGTTATTCACCCCTCCACTTT. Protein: CASRVGYSPLHF.

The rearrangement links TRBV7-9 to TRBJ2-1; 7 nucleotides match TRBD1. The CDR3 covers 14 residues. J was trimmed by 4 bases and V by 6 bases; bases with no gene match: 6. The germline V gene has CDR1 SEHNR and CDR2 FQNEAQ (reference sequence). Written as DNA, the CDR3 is TGTGCCAGCAGATCCGGGACAGATTACAATGAGCAGTTCTTC. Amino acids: CASRSGTDYNEQFF.

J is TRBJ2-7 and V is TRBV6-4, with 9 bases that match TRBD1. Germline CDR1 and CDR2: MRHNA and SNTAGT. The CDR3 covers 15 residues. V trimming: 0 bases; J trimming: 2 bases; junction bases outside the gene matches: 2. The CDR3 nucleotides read TGTGCCAGCAGTGACTCCGGGACAGGGACCTACGAGCAGTACTTC. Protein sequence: CASSDSGTGTYEQYF.

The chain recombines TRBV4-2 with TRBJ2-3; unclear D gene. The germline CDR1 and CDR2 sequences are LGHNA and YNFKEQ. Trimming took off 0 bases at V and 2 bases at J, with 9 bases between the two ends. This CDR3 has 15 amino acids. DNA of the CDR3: TGTGCCAGCAGCCAAGATGGCCAGAACACAGATACGCAGTATTTT. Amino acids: CASSQDGQNTDTQYF.

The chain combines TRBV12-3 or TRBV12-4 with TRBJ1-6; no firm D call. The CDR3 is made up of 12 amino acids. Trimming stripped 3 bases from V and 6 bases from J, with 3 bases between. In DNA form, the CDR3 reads TGTGCCAGCAGTTTCCCTAATTCACCCCTCCACTTT. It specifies CASSFPNSPLHF.

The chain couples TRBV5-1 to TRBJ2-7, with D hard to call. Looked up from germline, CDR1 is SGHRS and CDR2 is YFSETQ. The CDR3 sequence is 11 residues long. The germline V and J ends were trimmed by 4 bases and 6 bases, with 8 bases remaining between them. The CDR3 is CASSLNSEQYF. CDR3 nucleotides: TGCGCCAGCAGCCTGAATTCCGAGCAGTACTTC.

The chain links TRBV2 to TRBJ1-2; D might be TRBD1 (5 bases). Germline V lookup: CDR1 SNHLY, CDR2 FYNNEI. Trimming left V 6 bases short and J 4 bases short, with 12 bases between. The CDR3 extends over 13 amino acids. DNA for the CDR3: TGTGCCAGCAGCCCCACAGGCCTCTATGGCTACACCTTC. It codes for CASSPTGLYGYTF.

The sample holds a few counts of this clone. CDR3: CASTRTDGYGYTF. The CDR3 DNA is TGTGCCAGCACCCGGACGGATGGCTATGGCTACACCTTC. The V and J genes are TRBV19 and TRBJ1-2; D ambiguous. Trimming pared 9 bases from V and 4 bases from J, leaving 15 bases between. CDR3 length: 13 amino acids. Germline-derived CDR1 and CDR2 are LNHDA and SQIVND (reference sequence).

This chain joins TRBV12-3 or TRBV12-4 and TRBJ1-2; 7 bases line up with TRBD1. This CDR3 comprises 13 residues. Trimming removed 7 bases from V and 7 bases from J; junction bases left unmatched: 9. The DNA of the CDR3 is TGTGCCAGCACCCCGACAGGGTTGTCTGGCTACACCTTC. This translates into CASTPTGLSGYTF.

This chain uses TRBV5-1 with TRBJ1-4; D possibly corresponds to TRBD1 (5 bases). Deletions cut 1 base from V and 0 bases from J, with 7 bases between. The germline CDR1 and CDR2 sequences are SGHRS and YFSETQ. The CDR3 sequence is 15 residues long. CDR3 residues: CASSLQGATNEKLFF. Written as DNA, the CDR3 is TGCGCCAGCAGCTTGCAGGGTGCAACTAATGAAAAACTGTTTTTT.

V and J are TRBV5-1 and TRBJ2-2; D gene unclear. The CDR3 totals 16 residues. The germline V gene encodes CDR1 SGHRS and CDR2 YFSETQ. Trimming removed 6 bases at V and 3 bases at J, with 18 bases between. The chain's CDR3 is CASKERERLDTGELFF. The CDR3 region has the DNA TGCGCCAGCAAGGAAAGGGAACGTCTGGACACCGGGGAGCTGTTTTTT.